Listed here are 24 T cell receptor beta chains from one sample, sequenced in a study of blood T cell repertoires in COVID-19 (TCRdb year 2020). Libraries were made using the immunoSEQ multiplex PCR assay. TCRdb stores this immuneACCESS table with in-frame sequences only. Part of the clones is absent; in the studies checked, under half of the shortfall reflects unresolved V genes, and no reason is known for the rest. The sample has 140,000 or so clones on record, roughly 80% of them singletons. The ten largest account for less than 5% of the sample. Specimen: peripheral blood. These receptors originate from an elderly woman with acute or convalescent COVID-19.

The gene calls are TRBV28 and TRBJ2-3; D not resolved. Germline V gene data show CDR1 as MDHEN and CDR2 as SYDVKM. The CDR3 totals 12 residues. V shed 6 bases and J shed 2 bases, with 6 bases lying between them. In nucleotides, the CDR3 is TGTGCCAGCAGACAGAACACAGATACGCAGTATTTT. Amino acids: CASRQNTDTQYF.

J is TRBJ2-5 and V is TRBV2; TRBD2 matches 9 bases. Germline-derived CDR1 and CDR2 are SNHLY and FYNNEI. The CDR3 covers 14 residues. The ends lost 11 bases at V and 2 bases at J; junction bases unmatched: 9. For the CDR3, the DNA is TGTGCCGGACGGACTAGCGCGTCTCAAGAGACCCAGTACTTC. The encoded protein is CAGRTSASQETQYF.

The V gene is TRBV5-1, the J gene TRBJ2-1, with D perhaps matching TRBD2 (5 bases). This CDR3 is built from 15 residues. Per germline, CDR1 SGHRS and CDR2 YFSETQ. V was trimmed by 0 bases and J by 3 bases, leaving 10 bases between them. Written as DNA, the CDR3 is TGCGCCAGCAGCTTGGCACTAGTAGGCTACAATGAGCAGTTCTTC. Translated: CASSLALVGYNEQFF.

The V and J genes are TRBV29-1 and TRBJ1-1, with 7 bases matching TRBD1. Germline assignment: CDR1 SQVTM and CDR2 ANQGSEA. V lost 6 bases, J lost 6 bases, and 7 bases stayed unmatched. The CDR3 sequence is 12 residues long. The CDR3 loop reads CSVTDRRAEAFF. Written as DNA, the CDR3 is TGCAGCGTAACGGACAGGAGGGCTGAAGCTTTCTTT.

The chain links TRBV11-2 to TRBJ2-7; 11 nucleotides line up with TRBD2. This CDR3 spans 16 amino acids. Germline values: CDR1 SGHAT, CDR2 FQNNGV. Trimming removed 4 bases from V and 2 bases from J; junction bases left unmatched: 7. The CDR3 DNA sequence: TGTGCCAGCAGCTCGATTACTAGCGGGAGACCCTACGAGCAGTACTTC. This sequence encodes CASSSITSGRPYEQYF.

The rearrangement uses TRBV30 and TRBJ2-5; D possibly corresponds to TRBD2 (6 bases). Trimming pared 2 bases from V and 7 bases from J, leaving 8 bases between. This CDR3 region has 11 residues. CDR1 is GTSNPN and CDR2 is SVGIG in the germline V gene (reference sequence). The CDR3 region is CAWSRRGTQYF. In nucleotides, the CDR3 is TGTGCCTGGAGTAGGAGGGGGACCCAGTACTTC.

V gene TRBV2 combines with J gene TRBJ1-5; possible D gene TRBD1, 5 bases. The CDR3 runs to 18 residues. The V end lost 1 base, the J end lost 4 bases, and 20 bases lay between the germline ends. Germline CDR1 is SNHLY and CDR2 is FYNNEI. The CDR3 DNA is TGTGCCAGCAGTGAAGACGGGGGGTTTAGGGGTAAAAATCAGCCCCAGCATTTT. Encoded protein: CASSEDGGFRGKNQPQHF.

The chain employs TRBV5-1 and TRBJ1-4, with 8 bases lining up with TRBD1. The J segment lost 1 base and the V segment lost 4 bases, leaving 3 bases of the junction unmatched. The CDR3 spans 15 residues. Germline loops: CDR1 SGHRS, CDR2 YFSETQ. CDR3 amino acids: CASSRDRGTNEKLFF. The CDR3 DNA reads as TGCGCCAGCAGCCGAGACAGGGGAACTAATGAAAAACTGTTTTTT.

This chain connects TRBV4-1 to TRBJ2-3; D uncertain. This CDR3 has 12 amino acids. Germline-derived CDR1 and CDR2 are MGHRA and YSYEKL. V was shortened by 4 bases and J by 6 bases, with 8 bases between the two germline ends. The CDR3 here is CASSPPFDTQYF. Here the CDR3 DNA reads TGCGCCAGCAGCCCCCCTTTCGATACGCAGTATTTT.

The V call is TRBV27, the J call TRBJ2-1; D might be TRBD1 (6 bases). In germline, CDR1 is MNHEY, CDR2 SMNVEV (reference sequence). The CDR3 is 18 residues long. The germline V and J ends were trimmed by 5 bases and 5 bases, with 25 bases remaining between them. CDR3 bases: TGTGCCAGCAGTCCTCCTCGGGACACCCCATTTCGGCACAATGAGCAGTTCTTC. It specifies CASSPPRDTPFRHNEQFF.

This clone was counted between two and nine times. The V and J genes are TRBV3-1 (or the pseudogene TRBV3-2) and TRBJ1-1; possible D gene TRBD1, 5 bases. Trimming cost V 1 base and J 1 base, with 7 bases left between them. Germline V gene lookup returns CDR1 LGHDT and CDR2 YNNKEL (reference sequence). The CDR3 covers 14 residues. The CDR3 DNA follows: TGTGCCAGCAGCCAAGTGCAGGGGAACACTGAAGCTTTCTTT. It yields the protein CASSQVQGNTEAFF.

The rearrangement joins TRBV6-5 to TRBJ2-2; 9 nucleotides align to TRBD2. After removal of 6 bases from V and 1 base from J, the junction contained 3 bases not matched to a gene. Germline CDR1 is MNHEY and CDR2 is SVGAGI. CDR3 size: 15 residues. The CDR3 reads CASSLAGLNTGELFF. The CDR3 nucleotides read TGTGCCAGCAGCCTAGCGGGACTGAACACCGGGGAGCTGTTTTTT.

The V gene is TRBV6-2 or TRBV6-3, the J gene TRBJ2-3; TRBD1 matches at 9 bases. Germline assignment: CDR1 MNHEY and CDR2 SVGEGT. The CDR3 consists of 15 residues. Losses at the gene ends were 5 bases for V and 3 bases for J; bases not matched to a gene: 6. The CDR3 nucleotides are TGTGCCAGCAGTGGGACAGGGAGGGGGACAGATACGCAGTATTTT. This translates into CASSGTGRGTDTQYF.

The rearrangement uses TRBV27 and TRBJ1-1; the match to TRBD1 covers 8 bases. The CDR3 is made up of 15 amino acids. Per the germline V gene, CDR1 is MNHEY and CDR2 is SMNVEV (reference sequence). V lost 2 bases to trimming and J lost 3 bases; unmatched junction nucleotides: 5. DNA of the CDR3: TGTGCCAGCAGTTTAGCCAACAGGGGGTACACTGAAGCTTTCTTT. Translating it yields CASSLANRGYTEAFF.

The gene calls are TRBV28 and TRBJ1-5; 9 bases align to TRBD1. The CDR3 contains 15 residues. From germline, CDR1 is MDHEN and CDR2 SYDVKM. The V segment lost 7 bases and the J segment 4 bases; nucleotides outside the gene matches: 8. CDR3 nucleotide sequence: TGTGCCAGCACTCAACAGGGGGCAGGTAATCAGCCCCAGCATTTT. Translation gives CASTQQGAGNQPQHF.

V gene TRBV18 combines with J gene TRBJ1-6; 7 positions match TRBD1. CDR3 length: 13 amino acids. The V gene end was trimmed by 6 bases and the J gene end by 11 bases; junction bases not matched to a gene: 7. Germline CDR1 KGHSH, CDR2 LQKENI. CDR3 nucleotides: TGTGCCAGCTCGCAACAGGGGCGGCCACCCCTCCACTTT. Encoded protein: CASSQQGRPPLHF.

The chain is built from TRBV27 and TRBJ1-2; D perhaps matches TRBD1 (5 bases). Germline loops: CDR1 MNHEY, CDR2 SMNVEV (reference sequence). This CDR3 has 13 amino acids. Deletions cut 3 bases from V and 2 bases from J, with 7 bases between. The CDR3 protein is CASSLNRNYGYTF. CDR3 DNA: TGTGCCAGCAGTTTGAACAGGAACTATGGCTACACCTTC.

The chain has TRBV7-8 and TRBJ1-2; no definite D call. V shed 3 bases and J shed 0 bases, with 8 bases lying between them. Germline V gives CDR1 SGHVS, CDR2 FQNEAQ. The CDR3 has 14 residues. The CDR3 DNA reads TGTGCCAGCAGCTTTTTCTCCCCTAACTATGGCTACACCTTC. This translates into CASSFFSPNYGYTF.

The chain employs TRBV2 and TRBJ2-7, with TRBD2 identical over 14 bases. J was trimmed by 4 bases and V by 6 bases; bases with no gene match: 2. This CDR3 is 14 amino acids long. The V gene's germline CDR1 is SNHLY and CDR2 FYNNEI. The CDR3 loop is CASRGTSGGYEQYF. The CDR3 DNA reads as TGTGCCAGCAGAGGGACTAGCGGGGGTTACGAGCAGTACTTC.

CDR3 region: CASSYPGAAGAKNIQYF. In DNA form, the CDR3 reads TGCGCCAGCAGCTACCCCGGGGCAGCGGGAGCCAAAAACATTCAGTACTTC. This chain uses TRBV5-1 with TRBJ2-4, with a possible D match to TRBD2 (6 bases). V was cut by 3 bases and J by 0 bases, with 16 bases left in between. Germline V gene data show CDR1 as SGHRS and CDR2 as YFSETQ. The CDR3 length is 17 residues. Filled out from reference TRBV5-1 and TRBJ2-4, the complete variable domain reads KAGVTQTPRYLIKTRGQQVTLSCSPISGHRSVSWYQQTPGQGLQFLFEYFSETQRNKGNFPGRFSGRQFSNSRSEMNVSTLELGDSALYLCASSYPGAAGAKNIQYFGAGTRLSVL.

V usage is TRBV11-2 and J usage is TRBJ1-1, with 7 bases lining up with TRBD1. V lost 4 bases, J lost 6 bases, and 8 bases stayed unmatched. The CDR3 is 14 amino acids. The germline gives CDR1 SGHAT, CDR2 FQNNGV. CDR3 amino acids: CASSSGGIGAEAFF. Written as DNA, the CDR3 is TGTGCCAGCAGCTCAGGGGGGATTGGGGCTGAAGCTTTCTTT.

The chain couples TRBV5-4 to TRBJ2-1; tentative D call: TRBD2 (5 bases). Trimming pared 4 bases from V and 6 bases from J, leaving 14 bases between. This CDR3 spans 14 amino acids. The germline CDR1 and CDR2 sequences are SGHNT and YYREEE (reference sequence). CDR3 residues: CASSRGSSLNEQFF. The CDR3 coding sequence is TGTGCCAGCAGCCGGGGTTCATCCCTCAATGAGCAGTTCTTC.

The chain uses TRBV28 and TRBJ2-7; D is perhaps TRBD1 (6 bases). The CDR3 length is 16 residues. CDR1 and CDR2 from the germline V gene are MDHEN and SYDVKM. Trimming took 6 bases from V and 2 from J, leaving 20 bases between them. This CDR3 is CASSVVGGPTPYEQYF. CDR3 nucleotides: TGTGCCAGCAGCGTCGTTGGGGGCCCAACCCCCTACGAGCAGTACTTC.

The CDR3 sequence: CASTNSGLAGTDTQYF. The DNA for the CDR3 is TGTGCCAGCACTAACAGTGGGCTAGCGGGCACAGATACGCAGTATTTT. This chain connects TRBV6-7 to TRBJ2-3; 7 bases are shared with TRBD2. TRBV6-7 is marked as an open reading frame, function uncertain. The CDR3 is 16 residues long. V was clipped by 7 bases and J by 1 base; unmatched bases: 11.